Presented here are 22 T cell receptor beta chains from one specimen sequenced in a study of OX40 agonist ivuxolimab in advanced cancers. Using immunoSEQ multiplex PCR, the repertoire was profiled, and TCRdb retains in-frame clones only, with some absent. This table has approximately 120,000 clones, approximately 90% appearing once. The sequencing here drew on CD4+ or CD8+ T cells sorted from blood, taken in a trial of the OX40 agonist ivuxolimab. Every receptor here comes from an adult with an advanced solid tumor such as melanoma, head and neck, liver or kidney cancer.

The CDR3 loop is CASSERTGRMNTEAFF. The DNA of the CDR3 is TGCGCCAGCAGTGAGAGGACAGGGCGGATGAACACTGAAGCTTTCTTT. The rearrangement joins TRBV10-1 to TRBJ1-1; 8 bases fit TRBD1. The V and J ends lost 2 bases and 0 bases, in that order; junction bases with no gene match: 5. Per the germline V gene, CDR1 is WNHNN and CDR2 is SYGVQD (reference sequence). The CDR3 has 16 amino acids.

The V gene is TRBV28, the J gene TRBJ1-5; 8 bases match TRBD1. From germline, CDR1 is MDHEN and CDR2 SYDVKM. Trimming cost V 3 bases and J 3 bases; bases outside gene matches: 7. The CDR3 extends over 16 amino acids. CDR3 loop: CASSFLGQGFNQPQHF. CDR3 bases: TGTGCCAGCAGTTTTCTCGGACAGGGCTTCAATCAGCCCCAGCATTTT. The full variable domain, rest sourced from reference TRBV28 and TRBJ1-5, is DVKVTQSSRYLVKRTGEKVFLECVQDMDHENMFWYRQDPGLGLRLIYFSYDVKMKEKGDIPEGYSVSREKKERFSLILESASTNQTSMYLCASSFLGQGFNQPQHFGDGTRLSIL.

This clone was counted a few times. V and J are TRBV7-3 and TRBJ1-5; D not certain. Germline V gene data show CDR1 as SGHTA and CDR2 as FQGTGA. V shed 2 bases and J shed 3 bases, with 5 bases lying between them. This CDR3 is 13 amino acids long. DNA of the CDR3: TGTGCCAGCAGCTTACAGAACAATCAGCCCCAGCATTTT. Amino acid sequence: CASSLQNNQPQHF.

V gene TRBV18 combines with J gene TRBJ1-1, with D uncertain. CDR1 is KGHSH and CDR2 is LQKENI in the germline V gene. Trimming took 6 bases from V and 2 from J, leaving 16 bases between them. There are 15 residues in the CDR3. CDR3 protein: CASSSSLDGNTEAFF. In nucleotides, the CDR3 is TGTGCCAGCTCTTCCTCCCTCGATGGAAACACTGAAGCTTTCTTT. Full variable domain (rest looked up from reference TRBV18 and TRBJ1-1): NAGVMQNPRHLVRRRGQEARLRCSPMKGHSHVYWYRQLPEEGLKFMVYLQKENIIDESGMPKERFSAEFPKEGPSILRIQQVVRGDSAAYFCASSSSLDGNTEAFFGQGTRLTVV.

This clone was seen a few times. The V call is TRBV2, the J call TRBJ2-2; maybe TRBD1 (5 bases). Trimming left V 5 bases short and J 0 bases short, with 10 bases between. CDR1 is SNHLY and CDR2 is FYNNEI in the germline V gene. There are 15 residues in the CDR3. The CDR3 DNA reads TGTGCCAGCAGTTCAGGGTATACGAACACCGGGGAGCTGTTTTTT. It specifies CASSSGYTNTGELFF.

The chain employs TRBV18 and TRBJ2-3, with D tentatively TRBD1 (5 bases). In germline, CDR1 is KGHSH, CDR2 LQKENI. CDR3 length: 13 residues. V was pared by 3 bases and J by 2 bases, with 6 bases between. As DNA, the CDR3 is TGTGCCAGCTCACCCAGGGCCACAGATACGCAGTATTTT. Amino acids: CASSPRATDTQYF. The variable domain in full, completed from reference TRBV18 and TRBJ2-3, reads NAGVMQNPRHLVRRRGQEARLRCSPMKGHSHVYWYRQLPEEGLKFMVYLQKENIIDESGMPKERFSAEFPKEGPSILRIQQVVRGDSAAYFCASSPRATDTQYFGPGTRLTVL.

The J gene is TRBJ2-3, the V gene TRBV15; D call uncertain. This CDR3 region has 12 residues. The V and J ends lost 1 base and 4 bases respectively, with 3 bases between them. Germline CDR1 LNHNV, CDR2 YYDKDF (reference sequence). The DNA for the CDR3 is TGTGCCACCAGCAGAGCTGCAGATACGCAGTATTTT. Translating gives CATSRAADTQYF.

This clone has a single count. The chain employs TRBV28 and TRBJ2-7; a weak D match, TRBD2 (5 bases). V lost 7 bases, J lost 3 bases, and 16 bases lay in between. The CDR3 is 14 residues long. CDR1 MDHEN and CDR2 SYDVKM come from the germline V gene. The CDR3: CASKESGTRYEQYF. As DNA, the CDR3 is TGTGCCAGCAAGGAGAGCGGTACCCGCTACGAGCAGTACTTC.

The V and J genes are TRBV5-1 and TRBJ1-4; D is unresolved. Trimming left V 2 bases short and J 5 bases short, with 10 bases between. CDR1 and CDR2 from the germline V gene are SGHRS and YFSETQ. The CDR3 runs 14 residues. This CDR3 is CASSFRQANEKLFF. The CDR3 bases are TGCGCCAGCAGCTTCCGCCAAGCGAATGAAAAACTGTTTTTT.

This clone has only one observation. The chain combines TRBV6-5 with TRBJ2-5; tentatively, D is TRBD2 (5 bases). The CDR3 consists of 14 residues. Trimming took off 2 bases at V and 4 bases at J, with 11 bases between the two ends. The V gene's germline CDR1 is MNHEY and CDR2 SVGAGI. CDR3 sequence: CASSYASRIETQYF. The CDR3 nucleotides are TGTGCCAGCAGTTACGCTAGCCGGATAGAGACCCAGTACTTC.

In this sample, this clone turned up once. The chain joins TRBV30 to TRBJ2-2, with TRBD2 matching over 7 bases. The CDR3 is 13 residues long. Germline loops: CDR1 GTSNPN, CDR2 SVGIG (reference sequence). V lost 5 bases, J lost 4 bases, and 4 bases stayed unmatched. The CDR3 spells CAWREVGTGELFF. The DNA for the CDR3 is TGTGCCTGGCGGGAGGTTGGCACCGGGGAGCTGTTTTTT.

The chain links TRBV28 to TRBJ1-6; no firm D call. V gave up 2 bases and J gave up 7 bases, with 21 bases separating them. The CDR3 consists of 18 residues. Germline CDR1 MDHEN, CDR2 SYDVKM. In DNA form, the CDR3 reads TGTGCCAGCAGTTTAATTGTAGGCCACCTCAACCAAAATTCACCCCTCCACTTT. Its protein is CASSLIVGHLNQNSPLHF.

This chain connects TRBV6-6 to TRBJ2-6; a weak D match, TRBD1 (6 bases). The V gene's germline CDR1 is MNHNY and CDR2 SVGAGI (reference sequence). Trimming took 5 bases from V and 4 from J, leaving 15 bases between them. This CDR3 is built from 16 residues. CDR3 in DNA: TGTGCCAGCAGTGCCGTACAGGGTTACGGGGCCAACGTCCTGACTTTC. It yields the protein CASSAVQGYGANVLTF.

This rearrangement joins TRBV2 to TRBJ1-5; 9 nucleotides match TRBD1. The CDR3 sequence is 18 residues long. In germline, CDR1 is SNHLY, CDR2 FYNNEI. The ends lost 9 bases at V and 0 bases at J; junction bases unmatched: 15. CDR3 DNA sequence: TGTGCCAGGGCGGAGAACAGGGGGCTAAGAGATAGCAATCAGCCCCAGCATTTT. Its protein is CARAENRGLRDSNQPQHF.

This sequence joins TRBV19 and TRBJ2-5; TRBD1 matches at 7 bases. Germline V gene lookup returns CDR1 LNHDA and CDR2 SQIVND (reference sequence). V gave up 8 bases and J gave up 5 bases; unmatched junction bases: 11. There are 14 residues in the CDR3. CDR3 sequence (DNA): TGTGCCAGTGGCCGAGGGGGCGGGCCCGAGACCCAGTACTTC. It encodes CASGRGGGPETQYF.

The chain joins TRBV10-3 to TRBJ2-7; TRBD1 matches at 8 bases. The germline CDR1 and CDR2 sequences are ENHRY and SYGVKD. With 0 bases clipped from V and 2 bases from J, the junction kept 3 bases outside the gene matches. The CDR3 has 15 amino acids. CDR3 region: CAISESTGGPYEQYF. CDR3 in DNA: TGTGCCATCAGTGAGTCAACAGGGGGACCCTACGAGCAGTACTTC.

The V and J genes are TRBV5-1 and TRBJ2-6, with TRBD2 matching over 8 bases. The junction had 8 bases not matched to a gene; V was cut back by 4 bases and J by 2 bases. Germline CDR1 and CDR2: SGHRS and YFSETQ. This CDR3 is 17 amino acids long. The CDR3: CASSITGTSAGANVLTF. DNA for the CDR3: TGCGCCAGCAGCATTACCGGGACTAGTGCTGGGGCCAACGTCCTGACTTTC.

The gene calls are TRBV7-9 and TRBJ1-2; D gene unclear. The V end lost 1 base, the J end lost 0 bases, and 9 bases lay between the germline ends. The CDR3 is made up of 15 amino acids. The germline V gene encodes CDR1 SEHNR and CDR2 FQNEAQ (reference sequence). The CDR3 loop is CASSLDGQTNYGYTF. As DNA, the CDR3 is TGTGCCAGCAGCTTAGATGGTCAGACTAACTATGGCTACACCTTC.

V is TRBV28 and J is TRBJ1-1; 7 positions agree with TRBD1. CDR3 size: 15 residues. Germline V gene sequence: CDR1 MDHEN, CDR2 SYDVKM. J was trimmed by 4 bases and V by 5 bases; bases with no gene match: 10. As DNA, the CDR3 is TGTGCCAGCAGTCCCGGGACAGCGGACGCCACTGAAGCTTTCTTT. It yields the protein CASSPGTADATEAFF.

The V gene is TRBV7-2, the J gene TRBJ2-1, with no clear D. The CDR3 is 15 amino acids. V lost 5 bases and J lost 7, with 18 bases in between. CDR1 SGHTA and CDR2 FQGNSA come from the germline V gene. CDR3 in amino acids: CASSPNPKFLNEQFF. The CDR3 bases are TGTGCCAGCAGCCCAAACCCTAAGTTCTTGAATGAGCAGTTCTTC. The complete variable domain, with remaining parts taken from reference TRBV7-2 and TRBJ2-1, reads GAGVSQSPSNKVTEKGKDVELRCDPISGHTALYWYRQSLGQGLEFLIYFQGNSAPDKSGLPSDRFSAERTGGSVSTLTIQRTQQEDSAVYLCASSPNPKFLNEQFFGPGTRLTVL.

V usage is TRBV7-6 and J usage is TRBJ1-5, with a weak D call TRBD1 (5 bases). V lost 5 bases and J lost 2, with 7 bases in between. Germline V gives CDR1 SGHVS, CDR2 FNYEAQ. The CDR3 covers 13 residues. CDR3 DNA sequence: TGTGCCAGCAGCCAAGGGGGCAATCAGCCCCAGCATTTT. Protein: CASSQGGNQPQHF.

The V call is TRBV5-1, the J call TRBJ2-1; TRBD2 matches at 7 bases. The CDR3 covers 20 residues. The germline V gene encodes CDR1 SGHRS and CDR2 YFSETQ. V dropped 0 bases and J dropped 2; count of bases not matched to a gene: 17. DNA of the CDR3: TGCGCCAGCAGCTTGGCGGGTGGTGCGGGAGTGGGCGGGACCTACAATGAGCAGTTCTTC. It specifies CASSLAGGAGVGGTYNEQFF.